Listed below are T cell receptor beta chains from one sample, sequenced in a study of cytomegalovirus exposure and HLA in healthy donors. TCRdb keeps only in-frame clones here, not all; method: immunoSEQ multiplex PCR. The data show 97,000 or so clones, 77% seen once. The sample comprised PBMCs. These receptors all come from a male donor in good health and CMV-seropositive. Both conserved end residues are part of each CDR3. The order of the fields is clone size, V gene, D gene, J gene, CDR3 protein, CDR3 DNA. The D gene is left open where the match is weak. Expanded clones get a size class; other rows say once, few or many, or leave the size out.

abundance: NA
v_gene: TRBV15
d_gene: NA
j_gene: TRBJ2-7
CDR3aa: CATSDGRGSEQYF
CDR3nt: TGTGCCACCAGCGACGGGAGAGGGAGCGAGCAGTACTTC

abundance: NA
v_gene: TRBV29-1
d_gene: NA
j_gene: TRBJ2-5
CDR3aa: CSVGRRETQYF
CDR3nt: TGCAGCGTTGGGAGGAGAGAGACCCAGTACTTC

abundance: NA
v_gene: TRBV19
d_gene: NA
j_gene: TRBJ2-7
CDR3aa: CASSIGQGFYEQYF
CDR3nt: TGTGCCAGTAGTATAGGGCAGGGGTTCTACGAGCAGTACTTC

abundance: NA
v_gene: TRBV7-2
d_gene: TRBD2
j_gene: TRBJ2-7
CDR3aa: CASSLGSGRGYEQYF
CDR3nt: TGTGCCAGCAGCTTAGGTAGCGGGAGGGGTTACGAGCAGTACTTC

abundance: NA
v_gene: TRBV7-6
d_gene: TRBD2
j_gene: TRBJ2-3
CDR3aa: CASSQLAETTDTQYF
CDR3nt: TGTGCCAGCAGCCAACTAGCGGAGACCACAGATACGCAGTATTTT

abundance: NA
v_gene: TRBV7-2
d_gene: NA
j_gene: TRBJ2-1
CDR3aa: CASSQALTGLSYNEQFF
CDR3nt: TGTGCCAGCAGCCAGGCTTTAACCGGACTCTCCTACAATGAGCAGTTCTTC

abundance: NA
v_gene: TRBV30
d_gene: NA
j_gene: TRBJ2-7
CDR3aa: CAWSSQGYEQYF
CDR3nt: TGTGCCTGGAGTTCTCAGGGATACGAGCAGTACTTC

abundance: NA
v_gene: TRBV19
d_gene: NA
j_gene: TRBJ1-1
CDR3aa: CASSIDRKGMNTEAFF
CDR3nt: TGTGCCAGTAGTATAGATCGAAAGGGGATGAACACTGAAGCTTTCTTT

abundance: NA
v_gene: TRBV30
d_gene: NA
j_gene: TRBJ1-5
CDR3aa: CAWSVVGGQPQHF
CDR3nt: TGTGCCTGGAGTGTAGTAGGGGGTCAGCCCCAGCATTTT

abundance: NA
v_gene: TRBV9
d_gene: TRBD2
j_gene: TRBJ2-1
CDR3aa: CASSAAGGPYNEQFF
CDR3nt: TGTGCCAGCAGCGCAGCGGGAGGCCCCTACAATGAGCAGTTCTTC

abundance: NA
v_gene: TRBV7-2
d_gene: TRBD1
j_gene: TRBJ2-1
CDR3aa: CASSSGQGDSYNEQFF
CDR3nt: TGTGCCAGCAGCTCCGGACAGGGGGATTCCTACAATGAGCAGTTCTTC

abundance: NA
v_gene: TRBV19
d_gene: TRBD1
j_gene: TRBJ2-5
CDR3aa: CASSIRTGNVETQYF
CDR3nt: TGTGCCAGTAGTATTCGGACAGGGAATGTAGAGACCCAGTACTTC

abundance: NA
v_gene: TRBV7-8
d_gene: NA
j_gene: TRBJ2-6
CDR3aa: CASSSSTGANGLTF
CDR3nt: TGTGCCAGCAGTTCTTCCACTGGGGCCAACGGCCTGACTTTC

abundance: few
v_gene: TRBV7-2
d_gene: TRBD1
j_gene: TRBJ1-5
CDR3aa: CASSLTGGVGNQPQHF
CDR3nt: TGTGCCAGCAGCTTAACAGGGGGAGTGGGCAATCAGCCCCAGCATTTT

abundance: NA
v_gene: TRBV5-1
d_gene: NA
j_gene: TRBJ2-1
CDR3aa: CASSPATGQYYEQFF
CDR3nt: TGCGCCAGCAGCCCGGCCACGGGACAATATTATGAGCAGTTCTTC

abundance: NA
v_gene: TRBV5-1
d_gene: NA
j_gene: TRBJ1-4
CDR3aa: CASSLRVGETNEKLFF
CDR3nt: TGCGCCAGCAGCTTGCGGGTCGGGGAAACTAATGAAAAACTGTTTTTT

abundance: once
v_gene: TRBV7-8
d_gene: TRBD2
j_gene: TRBJ2-3
CDR3aa: CASSQRLAASTDTQYF
CDR3nt: TGTGCCAGCAGCCAAAGACTAGCGGCAAGCACAGATACGCAGTATTTT

abundance: few
v_gene: TRBV5-1
d_gene: TRBD1
j_gene: TRBJ1-2
CDR3aa: CASSFGQGTNYGYTF
CDR3nt: TGCGCCAGCAGCTTCGGACAGGGGACTAACTATGGCTACACCTTC

abundance: NA
v_gene: TRBV7-9
d_gene: NA
j_gene: TRBJ2-7
CDR3aa: CASSLRPTSYEQYF
CDR3nt: TGTGCCAGCAGCTTGAGGCCCACCTCCTACGAGCAGTACTTC

abundance: NA
v_gene: TRBV6-4
d_gene: NA
j_gene: TRBJ2-3
CDR3aa: CASRASPSTDTQYF
CDR3nt: TGTGCCAGCAGGGCTAGCCCAAGCACAGATACGCAGTATTTT

abundance: NA
v_gene: TRBV18
d_gene: NA
j_gene: TRBJ2-7
CDR3aa: CASSPSPSHSYEQYF
CDR3nt: TGTGCCAGCTCACCATCCCCTAGCCACTCCTACGAGCAGTACTTC

abundance: NA
v_gene: TRBV5-4
d_gene: TRBD1
j_gene: TRBJ2-2
CDR3aa: CASRSGTGISGELFF
CDR3nt: TGTGCCAGCAGGTCCGGGACAGGGATCTCCGGGGAGCTGTTTTTT

abundance: NA
v_gene: TRBV19
d_gene: TRBD1
j_gene: TRBJ2-7
CDR3aa: CASSSTDRVYEQYF
CDR3nt: TGTGCCAGTAGTTCCACGGACAGGGTCTACGAGCAGTACTTC

abundance: NA
v_gene: TRBV5-4
d_gene: TRBD2
j_gene: TRBJ2-3
CDR3aa: CASSPWTSGRTDTQYF
CDR3nt: TGTGCCAGCAGCCCCTGGACTAGCGGACGCACAGATACGCAGTATTTT

abundance: NA
v_gene: TRBV11-2
d_gene: NA
j_gene: TRBJ1-2
CDR3aa: CASSGMEANYGYTF
CDR3nt: TGTGCCAGCAGCGGCATGGAGGCTAACTATGGCTACACCTTC

abundance: NA
v_gene: TRBV7-3
d_gene: TRBD1
j_gene: TRBJ2-1
CDR3aa: CASSRTTGGYNEQFF
CDR3nt: TGTGCCAGCAGCCGTACGACAGGGGGCTACAATGAGCAGTTCTTC

abundance: NA
v_gene: TRBV7-9
d_gene: NA
j_gene: TRBJ2-1
CDR3aa: CASSLNSGGEQFF
CDR3nt: TGTGCCAGCAGCTTAAATAGCGGCGGTGAGCAGTTCTTC

abundance: NA
v_gene: TRBV28
d_gene: TRBD2
j_gene: TRBJ2-2
CDR3aa: CASSLWRLAGVGATGELFF
CDR3nt: TGTGCCAGCAGTTTATGGCGACTAGCGGGAGTCGGTGCGACCGGGGAGCTGTTTTTT

abundance: NA
v_gene: TRBV5-4
d_gene: NA
j_gene: TRBJ2-1
CDR3aa: CASSHGRASNNEQFF
CDR3nt: TGTGCCAGCAGCCACGGGCGGGCGAGTAACAATGAGCAGTTCTTC

abundance: NA
v_gene: TRBV5-1
d_gene: TRBD1
j_gene: TRBJ2-7
CDR3aa: CASSLVGTGDEQYF
CDR3nt: TGCGCCAGCAGCTTGGTTGGGACAGGGGACGAGCAGTACTTC

abundance: NA
v_gene: TRBV28
d_gene: NA
j_gene: TRBJ2-4
CDR3aa: CASSSQVAKNIQYF
CDR3nt: TGTGCCAGCAGTTCACAGGTAGCCAAAAACATTCAGTACTTC

abundance: NA
v_gene: TRBV4-1
d_gene: TRBD1
j_gene: TRBJ1-3
CDR3aa: CASTKGGTDRAGGNTIYF
CDR3nt: TGCGCCAGCACCAAAGGGGGGACCGACAGGGCGGGTGGAAACACCATATATTTT

abundance: NA
v_gene: TRBV7-2
d_gene: TRBD2
j_gene: TRBJ2-6
CDR3aa: CASSNLLAGGPRANVLTF
CDR3nt: TGTGCCAGCAGCAACCTCCTAGCGGGAGGGCCTAGGGCCAACGTCCTGACTTTC

abundance: few
v_gene: TRBV2
d_gene: TRBD1
j_gene: TRBJ2-7
CDR3aa: CARRTGPGYEQYF
CDR3nt: TGTGCCAGAAGGACAGGCCCAGGGTACGAGCAGTACTTC

abundance: once
v_gene: TRBV27
d_gene: NA
j_gene: TRBJ1-5
CDR3aa: CASGGGGQPQHF
CDR3nt: TGTGCGTCGGGAGGGGGAGGGCAGCCCCAGCATTTT

abundance: NA
v_gene: TRBV30
d_gene: TRBD1
j_gene: TRBJ1-1
CDR3aa: CAWSRAGTYTSNRGPNTEAFF
CDR3nt: TGTGCCTGGAGTAGGGCCGGTACCTATACCTCTAACAGGGGCCCGAACACTGAAGCTTTCTTT

abundance: NA
v_gene: TRBV7-9
d_gene: NA
j_gene: TRBJ1-2
CDR3aa: CASGPPGNYGYTF
CDR3nt: TGTGCCAGCGGCCCCCCAGGGAACTATGGCTACACCTTC

abundance: once
v_gene: TRBV4-1
d_gene: NA
j_gene: TRBJ2-7
CDR3aa: CASSQDKGARAYEQYF
CDR3nt: TGCGCCAGCAGCCAAGATAAAGGGGCCAGAGCCTACGAGCAGTACTTC

abundance: NA
v_gene: TRBV30
d_gene: NA
j_gene: TRBJ1-5
CDR3aa: CAWSRQGLQPQHF
CDR3nt: TGTGCCTGGAGTAGGCAGGGACTCCAGCCCCAGCATTTT

abundance: NA
v_gene: TRBV7-3
d_gene: TRBD2
j_gene: TRBJ2-1
CDR3aa: CASAGGPNNEQFF
CDR3nt: TGTGCCAGCGCGGGAGGGCCCAACAATGAGCAGTTCTTC

abundance: NA
v_gene: TRBV7-2
d_gene: NA
j_gene: TRBJ2-7
CDR3aa: CASSSSGTSYEQYF
CDR3nt: TGTGCCAGCAGTTCATCCGGGACTTCCTACGAGCAGTACTTC

abundance: few
v_gene: TRBV21-1
d_gene: NA
j_gene: TRBJ1-4
CDR3aa: CASSGRGIEGATNEKLFF
CDR3nt: TGTGCCAGCAGCGGGCGGGGGATCGAGGGCGCAACTAATGAAAAACTGTTTTTT

abundance: NA
v_gene: TRBV2
d_gene: NA
j_gene: TRBJ1-5
CDR3aa: CASSVNTGLGQPQHF
CDR3nt: TGTGCCAGCAGTGTAAATACAGGGCTAGGTCAGCCCCAGCATTTT

abundance: few
v_gene: TRBV28
d_gene: NA
j_gene: TRBJ2-7
CDR3aa: CASSPRRGLGEYEQYF
CDR3nt: TGTGCCAGCAGTCCCCGGAGGGGGCTAGGGGAGTACGAGCAGTACTTC

abundance: NA
v_gene: TRBV4-1
d_gene: NA
j_gene: TRBJ2-5
CDR3aa: CASSQPGETQYF
CDR3nt: TGCGCCAGCAGCCAACCAGGGGAGACCCAGTACTTC

abundance: NA
v_gene: TRBV28
d_gene: NA
j_gene: TRBJ1-5
CDR3aa: CASSVAGNSNQPQHF
CDR3nt: TGTGCCAGCAGCGTAGCAGGGAATAGCAATCAGCCCCAGCATTTT

abundance: NA
v_gene: TRBV15
d_gene: NA
j_gene: TRBJ2-1
CDR3aa: CATSIGRGLSGNEQFF
CDR3nt: TGTGCCACCAGCATCGGCAGGGGCCTCTCGGGGAATGAGCAGTTCTTC

abundance: NA
v_gene: TRBV7-9
d_gene: NA
j_gene: TRBJ2-3
CDR3aa: CASSLAMVQSDTQYF
CDR3nt: TGTGCCAGCAGCTTAGCAATGGTACAGTCAGATACGCAGTATTTT

abundance: NA
v_gene: TRBV11-2
d_gene: TRBD2
j_gene: TRBJ2-3
CDR3aa: CASSFDLGGGRSTDTQYF
CDR3nt: TGTGCCAGCAGCTTTGACCTCGGGGGGGGGCGAAGTACAGATACGCAGTATTTT

abundance: once
v_gene: TRBV5-1
d_gene: TRBD2
j_gene: TRBJ2-3
CDR3aa: CASSAGVDTQYF
CDR3nt: TGCGCCAGCAGCGCGGGAGTGGATACGCAGTATTTT

abundance: NA
v_gene: TRBV7-9
d_gene: TRBD2
j_gene: TRBJ2-5
CDR3aa: CASSRTSGSAGETQYF
CDR3nt: TGTGCCAGCAGTCGGACTAGCGGGAGTGCGGGGGAGACCCAGTACTTC

abundance: once
v_gene: TRBV28
d_gene: NA
j_gene: TRBJ2-7
CDR3aa: CASRNPRDTFYEQYF
CDR3nt: TGTGCCAGCAGAAACCCCCGGGACACTTTCTACGAGCAGTACTTC